This is a list of T cell receptor beta chains from one sample in a study of beta chain features in type 1 diabetes. Clones were sequenced by immunoSEQ multiplex PCR, and TCRdb holds only the in-frame ones, with some missing. The table records about 240,000 clones, 11% to 15% of them present only once. The specimen sequenced was naive CD4+ T cells from blood. Receptors originate from a man under 40 with type 1 diabetes. Each CDR3 is given with its conserved first and last residue. Fields, in order: J gene, CDR3 length, V gene, clone size, D gene, CDR3 DNA, CDR3 protein. The D gene is left open where the match is weak. Expanded clones get a size class; other rows say once, few or many, or leave the size out.

TRBJ1-4,16,TRBV29-1,-,-,TGCAGCGTCCTAACCTTCAGGGGCCCCGGCGGTGAAAAACTGTTTTTT,CSVLTFRGPGGEKLFF
TRBJ1-5,15,TRBV19,-,TRBD1,TGTGCCAGCTTTAACCCTGACAGGGCTCGTCAGCCCCAGCATTTT,CASFNPDRARQPQHF
TRBJ2-7,13,TRBV7-9,-,-,TGTGCCAGCAGCAGCCGGGACAACTACGAGCAGTACTTC,CASSSRDNYEQYF
TRBJ1-5,13,TRBV6-1,-,TRBD1,TGTGCCAGCAGTGAACAGGGGGGACAGCCCCAGCATTTT,CASSEQGGQPQHF
TRBJ1-2,12,TRBV29-1,-,TRBD1,TGCAGCGTTGAAACAGGGGGATATGGCTACACCTTC,CSVETGGYGYTF
TRBJ2-1,16,TRBV9,-,TRBD1,TGTGCCAGCAGCGGAGGACAGGGAGGTTTTGGGAATGAGCAGTTCTTC,CASSGGQGGFGNEQFF
TRBJ2-1,16,TRBV15,few,TRBD2,TGTGCCACCAGCAGAGATGGTGGGAGGGTCGGAGATGAGCAGTTCTTC,CATSRDGGRVGDEQFF
TRBJ2-2,13,TRBV2,few,TRBD1,TGTGCCAGCAGTGAGGACAGGGCCGGGGAGCTGTTTTTT,CASSEDRAGELFF
TRBJ1-4,15,TRBV11-3,-,-,TGTGCCAGCAGCTTAGGTAGGACTGCGCATGAAAAACTGTTTTTT,CASSLGRTAHEKLFF
TRBJ2-7,14,TRBV29-1,-,-,TGCAGCGTTGTATCGGAACAGGCGTCCTACGAGCAGTACTTC,CSVVSEQASYEQYF
TRBJ2-3,16,TRBV10-3,-,TRBD2,TGTGCCATCAGTGACCTAGCGGGAGGACTCCCAGATACGCAGTATTTT,CAISDLAGGLPDTQYF
TRBJ2-1,12,TRBV5-4,few,-,TGTGCCAGCAGCTCCCCCAGGAATGAGCAGTTCTTC,CASSSPRNEQFF
TRBJ2-5,14,TRBV10-3,few,-,TGTGCCATCAGTCTAGGGGGAGACCAAGAGACCCAGTACTTC,CAISLGGDQETQYF